This T cell receptor beta chain was sequenced for a study of Ad26.COV2.S vaccination and SARS-CoV-2 variants. Turning to the study itself: Each vaccinee took Ad26.COV2.S intramuscularly, once or twice 56 days apart.

Stated treatment: 19 received Ad26.COV2.S at low or high dose, single or two shots; a few received placebo; per-sample allocation not given. Day 63 after the first vaccine or placebo injection was the time point for sampling. This clone occurred once. Profiled with immunoSEQ multiplex PCR; TCRdb holds only in-frame clones, not every one. The data show about 400,000 clones, roughly 85% seen once. This CDR3 is built from 13 residues. CDR1 and CDR2 (germline): SGHKS, YYEKEE (reference sequence). Trimming took 9 bases from V and 6 from J; bases not matched to a gene: 7. This clonotype was obtained from a person aged 18-60 years who received the Ad26.COV2.S COVID-19 vaccine or a placebo. The chain is built from TRBV5-5 and TRBJ2-2; 8 nucleotides align to TRBD1. This specimen consisted of peripheral blood, obtained in a trial of Ad26.COV2.S vaccine versus placebo. The DNA for the CDR3 is TGTGCCACCCGACAGGGGATCTCCGGGGAGCTGTTTTTT. Translation gives CATRQGISGELFF. Filled out from reference TRBV5-5 and TRBJ2-2, the complete variable domain reads DAGVTQSPTHLIKTRGQQVTLRCSPISGHKSVSWYQQVLGQGPQFIFQYYEKEERGRGNFPDRFSARQFPNYSSELNVNALLLGDSALYLCATRQGISGELFFGEGSRLTVL.